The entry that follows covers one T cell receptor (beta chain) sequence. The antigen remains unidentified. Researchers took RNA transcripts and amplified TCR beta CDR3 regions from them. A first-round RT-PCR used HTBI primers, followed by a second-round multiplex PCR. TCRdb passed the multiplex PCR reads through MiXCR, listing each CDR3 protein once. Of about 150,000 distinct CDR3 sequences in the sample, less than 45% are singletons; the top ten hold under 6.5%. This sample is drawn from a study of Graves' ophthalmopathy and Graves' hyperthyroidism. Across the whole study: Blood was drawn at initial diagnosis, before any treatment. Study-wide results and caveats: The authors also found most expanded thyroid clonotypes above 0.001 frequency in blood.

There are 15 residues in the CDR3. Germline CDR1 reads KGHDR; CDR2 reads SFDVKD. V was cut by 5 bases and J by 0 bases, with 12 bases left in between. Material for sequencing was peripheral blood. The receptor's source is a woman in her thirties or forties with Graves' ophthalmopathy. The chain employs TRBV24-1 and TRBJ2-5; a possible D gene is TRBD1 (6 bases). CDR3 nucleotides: TGTGCCACCAGTGCCCCCACAGGGTACCAAGAGACCCAGTACTTC. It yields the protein CATSAPTGYQETQYF.